These T cell receptor beta chains were read from a single sample in a study of T cell responses to AZD1222 COVID-19 vaccine. This table comes from immunoSEQ multiplex PCR, and its TCRdb copy is limited to in-frame clones, with some not included. The table lists 150,000 to 200,000 clones, approximately 89% of them singletons. The source was peripheral blood, collected 28 days after the second AZD1222 dose. These receptors were obtained from an adult who received the AZD1222 COVID-19 vaccine. CDR3s include the opening cysteine and the closing phenylalanine or tryptophan. D genes are given only for firm matches. Expanded clones get a size class; other rows say once, few or many, or leave the size out.

d_call clone_size j_call v_call cdr3_length cdr3_nt cdr3_aa
- - TRBJ1-2 TRBV29-1 9 TGCAGCGTTGATCTAGGGGTTCCTTTC CSVDLGVPF
- - TRBJ1-2 TRBV19 14 TGTGCCAGTAGTGCGGCTGGGAATCGGTATGGCTACACCTTC CASSAAGNRYGYTF
TRBD2 - TRBJ2-1 TRBV19 17 TGTGCCAGTAGTCCGACTAGCGGGGGAAGGGGATACAATGAGCAGTTCTTC CASSPTSGGRGYNEQFF
- - TRBJ2-2 TRBV20-1 10 TGCACTTACTTCACCGGGGAGCTGTTTTTT CTYFTGELFF
- - TRBJ2-5 TRBV5-1 13 TGCGCCAGCAGCTTGAGTACTTTTGAGACCCAGTACTTC CASSLSTFETQYF
TRBD2 - TRBJ2-3 TRBV9 15 TGTGCCAGCAGCGTAGGGGCCGCGGGGGGGAATACGCAGTATTTT CASSVGAAGGNTQYF
TRBD2 - TRBJ2-3 TRBV19 13 TGTGCCAGTAGTGCCCGGGAGGGGGATACGCAGTATTTT CASSAREGDTQYF
- - TRBJ1-2 TRBV12-3/TRBV12-4 13 TGTGCCAGCAAGTACGGGAGCCTCTATGGCTACACCTTC CASKYGSLYGYTF
TRBD1 - TRBJ2-7 TRBV19 12 TGTGCCAGTAGTAACAGGGGCCCCGAGCAGTACTTC CASSNRGPEQYF
- once TRBJ1-2 TRBV29-1 12 TGCAGCGTTTTACAGGATGACTATGGCTACACCTTC CSVLQDDYGYTF
- - TRBJ2-1 TRBV12-3/TRBV12-4 12 TGTGCCAGCAGTTTGGAGGGGGGTGAGCAGTTCTTC CASSLEGGEQFF
- once TRBJ1-5 TRBV2 14 TGTGCCAGCAGAGGGTCTTTGTCTAATCAGCCCCAGCATTTT CASRGSLSNQPQHF
- - TRBJ1-6 TRBV25-1 15 TGTGCCAGCAGTGATTCTACAGCGTATAATTCACCCCTCCACTTT CASSDSTAYNSPLHF
- - TRBJ1-1 TRBV11-3 12 TGTGCCAGCAGCTTAGCCAGGGCCTGGGCTTTCTTT CASSLARAWAFF
- - TRBJ1-2 TRBV3-1/TRBV3-2 14 TGTGCCAGCAGCCAAGGGCGGGTTCCATATGGCTACACCTTC CASSQGRVPYGYTF
- - TRBJ2-2 TRBV18 15 TGTGCCAGCTCACCAGGACGGGTAAACACCGGGGAGCTGTTTTTT CASSPGRVNTGELFF
- - TRBJ1-1 TRBV29-1 12 TGCAGCGTTGTCAGGGCGAACACTGAAGCTTTCTTT CSVVRANTEAFF
- - TRBJ1-1 TRBV19 13 TGTGCCAGTAGCTATACGGAGGGGACTGAAGCTTTCTTT CASSYTEGTEAFF
TRBD2 - TRBJ2-1 TRBV29-1 13 TGCAGCGTTTCTCTAGCGGGAGATGGTGAGCAGTTCTTC CSVSLAGDGEQFF
- - TRBJ1-2 TRBV3-1/TRBV3-2 15 TGTGCCAGCAGCCAAGGGGGGGGCGATAACTATGGCTACACCTTC CASSQGGGDNYGYTF
TRBD2 - TRBJ2-3 TRBV29-1 13 TGCAGCACGGGACTAGCGGGATTTGGTACGCAGTATTTT CSTGLAGFGTQYF
- few TRBJ1-1 TRBV7-3 13 TGTGCCAGCAGCCGCGATCGGGACACTGAAGCTTTCTTT CASSRDRDTEAFF
- - TRBJ1-2 TRBV7-2 13 TGTGCCAGCAGCTTTATGGGGGACTATGGCTACACCTTC CASSFMGDYGYTF
TRBD1 - TRBJ1-3 TRBV4-1 16 TGCGCCAGCAGCCAAGATGACGGGACAGGGGGAAACACCATATATTTT CASSQDDGTGGNTIYF
- - TRBJ2-1 TRBV10-3 15 TGTGCCATCAGTGAGCGGGAGCAGACCTACAATGAGCAGTTCTTC CAISEREQTYNEQFF
- - TRBJ2-7 TRBV3-1/TRBV3-2 16 TGTGCCAGCAGCCAAGGTGACGTCGGGTGGGTCTACGAGCAGTACTTC CASSQGDVGWVYEQYF
- once TRBJ1-2 TRBV3-1/TRBV3-2 14 TGTGCCAGCAGCCAAGCTACGGGGACCCCCGGCTACACCTTC CASSQATGTPGYTF
- - TRBJ1-5 TRBV6-5 14 TGTGCCAGCGGCGGACTAGGGGGCAATCAGCCCCAGCATTTT CASGGLGGNQPQHF
- - TRBJ2-5 TRBV29-1 15 TGCAGCGTTGTTATGCCAGCGCAAGGGGTAGAGACCCAGTACTTC CSVVMPAQGVETQYF
TRBD1 - TRBJ1-1 TRBV7-2 15 TGTGCCAGCAGCTTAGGGACAGGGGGCAGGACTGAAGCTTTCTTT CASSLGTGGRTEAFF
- - TRBJ1-2 TRBV15 15 TGTGCCACCAGCAGAGATCTCGTTCTGGCGGATGGCTACACCTTC CATSRDLVLADGYTF
- once TRBJ2-3 TRBV3-1/TRBV3-2 11 TGTGCCAGTCAAGCCACAGATACGCAGTATTTT CASQATDTQYF
- - TRBJ2-1 TRBV6-5 13 TGTGCCAGCAGTTACTCGTCCCCTTCTGAGCAGTTCTTC CASSYSSPSEQFF
TRBD1 - TRBJ2-7 TRBV5-1 15 TGCGCCAGCAGCCGGGACAGGGCAAGGTCCTACGAGCAGTACTTC CASSRDRARSYEQYF
- - TRBJ1-5 TRBV7-2 13 TGTGCCAGCAGCTTAGGTGTCGGCCAGCCCCAGCATTTT CASSLGVGQPQHF
TRBD1 once TRBJ2-1 TRBV10-3 14 TGTGCCATCAGTTCTGACAGGGAACACAATGAGCAGTTCTTC CAISSDREHNEQFF
- - TRBJ1-2 TRBV4-1 17 TGCGCCAGCAGCCAAGCAGGTATCCAGGGACGAGTCTATGGCTACACCTTC CASSQAGIQGRVYGYTF
TRBD1 few TRBJ2-7 TRBV5-8 13 TGTGCCAGCCCCAAAGACAGGGGCTACGAGCAGTACTTC CASPKDRGYEQYF
- once TRBJ2-1 TRBV29-1 16 TGCAGCGTTGTAGGGAGTGGAGGGGTAACCTACAATGAGCAGTTCTTC CSVVGSGGVTYNEQFF
- - TRBJ1-3 TRBV6-5 16 TGTGCCAGCAGTTACTCGATCGGCACCGGGAGAAACACCATATATTTT CASSYSIGTGRNTIYF
- - TRBJ2-5 TRBV28 16 TGTGCCAGCAGTCACCCGACAGAAGTACAACAAGAGACCCAGTACTTC CASSHPTEVQQETQYF
TRBD2 once TRBJ2-1 TRBV9 14 TGTGCCAGCAGACAGGCTAGCGGAGACAATGAGCAGTTCTTC CASRQASGDNEQFF
TRBD2 - TRBJ2-2 TRBV29-1 15 TGCAGCGCTGTCAAGACGACTAGCATCACCGGGGAGCTGTTTTTT CSAVKTTSITGELFF
TRBD2 once TRBJ2-1 TRBV5-1 16 TGCGCCAGCAGCTTGTCCCTAGCGGGATCGTACAATGAGCAGTTCTTC CASSLSLAGSYNEQFF
- - TRBJ1-2 TRBV18 15 TGTGCCAGCTCACCACCGGGGGAGGTTGCCTATGGCTACACCTTC CASSPPGEVAYGYTF
- - TRBJ1-5 TRBV9 15 TGTGCCAGCAGTCGGAGGGGGGACCCCAATCAGCCCCAGCATTTT CASSRRGDPNQPQHF
- - TRBJ2-7 TRBV5-1 14 TGCGCCAGCAGCTTGGCCGGGGACTCCCACGAGCAGTACTTC CASSLAGDSHEQYF
TRBD2 - TRBJ2-7 TRBV28 14 TGTGCCAGCAGTCCAGCGGGAGATCCCTACGAGCAGTACTTC CASSPAGDPYEQYF
TRBD1 - TRBJ2-7 TRBV23-1 15 TGCGCCAGCAGGCTGGGACAGGGATTCTCCTACGAGCAGTACTTC CASRLGQGFSYEQYF
- - TRBJ2-1 TRBV29-1 12 TGCAGCGTTACACAGACTTACAATGAGCAGTTCTTC CSVTQTYNEQFF
- - TRBJ2-7 TRBV21-1 18 TGTGCCAGCAGCAAATCTCGAAAGACTAGCGGGTCCTCCTACGAGCAGTACTTC CASSKSRKTSGSSYEQYF
TRBD1 - TRBJ2-7 TRBV18 14 TGTGCCAGCTCACCGTACCAGGGGGTCGATGAGCAGTACTTC CASSPYQGVDEQYF
- - TRBJ2-7 TRBV6-6 12 TGTGCCACGGAGTCGGACTCCTACGAGCAGTACTTC CATESDSYEQYF
- - TRBJ2-3 TRBV29-1 11 TGCAGCGCCACCACCACAGATACGCAGTATTTT CSATTTDTQYF
- - TRBJ1-6 TRBV29-1 13 TGCAGCGTTGAAGAGCAGTCCGGTTCACCCCTCCACTTT CSVEEQSGSPLHF
- - TRBJ1-6 TRBV27 16 TGTGCCAGCAGACCTCGGCAGGGGAGGTTCGCTTCACCCCTCCACTTT CASRPRQGRFASPLHF
- - TRBJ2-7 TRBV9 15 TGTGCCAGCAGCGTAGGGGGGGACGTCTCCTACGAGCAGTACTTC CASSVGGDVSYEQYF
- - TRBJ2-3 TRBV5-1 15 TGCGCCAGCAGCTCCGGGATGTTTAGCACAGATACGCAGTATTTT CASSSGMFSTDTQYF
TRBD1 - TRBJ2-7 TRBV5-1 14 TGCGCCAGCAGGATCGGGACAGGAGGGGACGAGCAGTACTTC CASRIGTGGDEQYF
- - TRBJ2-7 TRBV7-9 15 TGTGCCAGCAGCAATTGGCGGTCAGGGAGTTACGAGCAGTACTTC CASSNWRSGSYEQYF